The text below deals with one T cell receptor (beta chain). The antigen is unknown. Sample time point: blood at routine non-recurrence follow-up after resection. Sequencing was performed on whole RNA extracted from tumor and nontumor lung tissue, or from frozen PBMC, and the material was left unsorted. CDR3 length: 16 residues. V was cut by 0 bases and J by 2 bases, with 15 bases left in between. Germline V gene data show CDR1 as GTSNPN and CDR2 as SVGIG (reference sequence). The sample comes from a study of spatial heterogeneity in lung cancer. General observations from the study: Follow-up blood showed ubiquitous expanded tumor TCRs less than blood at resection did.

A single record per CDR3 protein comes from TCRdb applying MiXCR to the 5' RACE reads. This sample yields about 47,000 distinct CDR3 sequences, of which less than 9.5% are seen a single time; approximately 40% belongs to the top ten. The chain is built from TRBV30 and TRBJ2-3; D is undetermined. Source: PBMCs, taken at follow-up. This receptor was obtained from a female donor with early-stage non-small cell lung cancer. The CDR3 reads CAWSVPSVQFTDTQYF. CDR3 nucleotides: TGTGCCTGGAGTGTACCGTCGGTTCAGTTCACAGATACGCAGTATTTT. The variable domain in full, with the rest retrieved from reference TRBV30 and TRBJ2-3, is SQTIHQWPATLVQPVGSPLSLECTVEGTSNPNLYWYRQAAGRGLQLLFYSVGIGQISSEVPQNLSASRPQDRQFILSSKKLLLSDSGFYLCAWSVPSVQFTDTQYFGPGTRLTVL.